Listed below are T cell receptor beta chains from one sample, sequenced in a study of patients and donors after allogeneic stem cell transplantation. TCRdb re-derived calls from the RT-PCR reads in MiXCR, one entry per CDR3 protein. Seen here are about 960,000 distinct CDR3 sequences, about a sixth observed once, and the top ten hold under 6.5%. Input material: blood, either unsorted or a sorted T cell fraction (not recorded which). The receptors were sampled from a human donor who was either an allogeneic HSCT recipient or a stem cell or donor lymphocyte infusion donor (not recorded which). It is not recorded whose cells these are; they may come from a transplant donor. CDR3s include the opening cysteine and the closing phenylalanine or tryptophan. Fields, in order: clone size, V gene, D gene, J gene, CDR3 protein, CDR3 DNA. D genes are given only for firm matches. Size tells how often a clone was seen (once, few, many) or the class of an expanded clone, and some rows leave it out.

clone size: -; V gene: TRBV20-1; D gene: TRBD2; J gene: TRBJ2-5; CDR3 protein: CSAPGLAGPETQYF; CDR3 DNA: TGCAGTGCCCCGGGACTAGCGGGCCCAGAGACCCAGTACTTC
clone size: -; V gene: TRBV12-3/TRBV12-4; D gene: TRBD2; J gene: TRBJ2-7; CDR3 protein: CASSLAGLAGGFYEQYF; CDR3 DNA: TGTGCCAGCAGTTTAGCGGGACTAGCGGGAGGTTTCTACGAGCAGTACTTC
clone size: -; V gene: TRBV9; D gene: -; J gene: TRBJ1-3; CDR3 protein: CASSGKGGRSGNTIYF; CDR3 DNA: TGTGCCAGCAGCGGAAAAGGGGGAAGATCTGGAAACACCATATATTTT
clone size: few; V gene: TRBV29-1; D gene: -; J gene: TRBJ2-7; CDR3 protein: CSVDTALETGTFLEQYF; CDR3 DNA: TGCAGCGTTGACACTGCCCTGGAGACAGGTACTTTTCTCGAGCAGTACTTC
clone size: few; V gene: TRBV3-1; D gene: -; J gene: TRBJ1-2; CDR3 protein: CASSQGTYNYGYTF; CDR3 DNA: TGTGCCAGCAGCCAGGGGACGTATAACTATGGCTACACCTTC
clone size: few; V gene: TRBV29-1; D gene: -; J gene: TRBJ1-2; CDR3 protein: CSVPLRSGYTF; CDR3 DNA: TGCAGCGTTCCCCTAAGAAGTGGCTACACCTTC
clone size: few; V gene: TRBV5-5; D gene: TRBD2; J gene: TRBJ2-1; CDR3 protein: CASSGGGESYNEQFF; CDR3 DNA: TGTGCCAGCAGCGGGGGAGGGGAGTCCTACAATGAGCAGTTCTTC
clone size: -; V gene: TRBV3-1; D gene: -; J gene: TRBJ2-5; CDR3 protein: CASSRPKGQETQYF; CDR3 DNA: TGTGCCAGCAGCCGGCCCAAAGGGCAAGAGACCCAGTACTTC
clone size: few; V gene: TRBV12-3/TRBV12-4; D gene: TRBD1; J gene: TRBJ1-5; CDR3 protein: CASSSAGQGTRVRQPQHF; CDR3 DNA: TGTGCCAGCAGTTCCGCGGGACAGGGTACGCGGGTGCGGCAGCCCCAGCATTTT
clone size: -; V gene: TRBV3-1; D gene: -; J gene: TRBJ2-5; CDR3 protein: CASSQDMWGQETQYF; CDR3 DNA: TGTGCCAGCAGCCAAGATATGTGGGGGCAAGAGACCCAGTACTTC
clone size: few; V gene: TRBV4-1; D gene: TRBD1; J gene: TRBJ2-7; CDR3 protein: CASSESTGGTWEQYF; CDR3 DNA: TGCGCCAGCAGCGAGTCGACAGGGGGGACGTGGGAGCAGTACTTC
clone size: few; V gene: TRBV11-2; D gene: -; J gene: TRBJ2-7; CDR3 protein: CASSSDRPSYEQYF; CDR3 DNA: TGTGCCAGCAGCTCAGACCGACCGAGCTACGAGCAGTACTTC
clone size: -; V gene: TRBV5-1; D gene: -; J gene: TRBJ2-2; CDR3 protein: CASKLSDTGELFF; CDR3 DNA: TGCGCCAGCAAGCTGAGCGACACCGGGGAGCTGTTTTTT
clone size: -; V gene: TRBV5-6; D gene: TRBD2; J gene: TRBJ2-1; CDR3 protein: CASSLGVLAGVIEQFF; CDR3 DNA: TGTGCCAGCAGCTTGGGGGTACTAGCGGGAGTAATTGAGCAGTTCTTC
clone size: few; V gene: TRBV5-4; D gene: -; J gene: TRBJ2-2; CDR3 protein: CASSLRTAGSSYANTGELFF; CDR3 DNA: TGTGCCAGCAGCTTGAGGACGGCCGGATCGAGTTACGCGAACACCGGGGAGCTGTTTTTT
clone size: few; V gene: TRBV7-2; D gene: TRBD2; J gene: TRBJ2-3; CDR3 protein: CASSSLKRGGTDTQYF; CDR3 DNA: TGTGCCAGCAGCTCCCTGAAGCGGGGGGGCACAGATACGCAGTATTTT
clone size: few; V gene: TRBV20-1; D gene: TRBD2; J gene: TRBJ2-7; CDR3 protein: CSARGSPSGGNQAYEQYF; CDR3 DNA: TGCAGTGCTAGAGGGTCGCCGAGCGGGGGGAACCAGGCCTACGAGCAGTACTTC
clone size: few; V gene: TRBV6-5; D gene: TRBD1; J gene: TRBJ2-2; CDR3 protein: CASNYPGQYTGELFF; CDR3 DNA: TGTGCCAGCAATTACCCGGGACAGTACACCGGGGAGCTGTTTTTT
clone size: few; V gene: TRBV24-1; D gene: TRBD1; J gene: TRBJ2-2; CDR3 protein: CATSDYRGNTGELFF; CDR3 DNA: TGTGCCACCAGTGATTACAGGGGGAACACCGGGGAGCTGTTTTTT
clone size: few; V gene: TRBV5-1; D gene: -; J gene: TRBJ2-2; CDR3 protein: CASSPNSGSNTGELFF; CDR3 DNA: TGCGCCAGCAGCCCCAATAGCGGATCGAACACCGGGGAGCTGTTTTTT
clone size: few; V gene: TRBV5-1; D gene: TRBD1; J gene: TRBJ2-7; CDR3 protein: CASSQKGQEASYEQYF; CDR3 DNA: TGCGCCAGCAGCCAAAAGGGACAGGAAGCCTCCTACGAGCAGTACTTC
clone size: many; V gene: TRBV12-3/TRBV12-4; D gene: -; J gene: TRBJ1-2; CDR3 protein: CASSSTGVRGGYTF; CDR3 DNA: TGTGCCAGCAGTTCCACCGGCGTTAGAGGTGGCTACACCTTC
clone size: -; V gene: TRBV27; D gene: -; J gene: TRBJ2-2; CDR3 protein: CASHTGTSNTGELFF; CDR3 DNA: TGTGCCAGCCATACCGGGACTTCGAACACCGGGGAGCTGTTTTTT
clone size: -; V gene: TRBV7-9; D gene: -; J gene: TRBJ2-7; CDR3 protein: CASSSRSQGRVFYEQYF; CDR3 DNA: TGTGCCAGCAGCTCAAGGAGCCAGGGGAGGGTTTTCTACGAGCAGTACTTC
clone size: many; V gene: TRBV12-3/TRBV12-4; D gene: -; J gene: TRBJ1-4; CDR3 protein: CASSLARRTSRQKLFF; CDR3 DNA: TGTGCCAGCAGTTTAGCGCGACGGACATCGCGGCAAAAACTGTTTTTT
clone size: -; V gene: TRBV20-1; D gene: -; J gene: TRBJ1-1; CDR3 protein: CSASVPGANTEAFF; CDR3 DNA: TGCAGTGCTTCCGTGCCAGGGGCCAACACTGAAGCTTTCTTT
clone size: -; V gene: TRBV7-9; D gene: TRBD1; J gene: TRBJ1-1; CDR3 protein: CASSSRGGQMNTEAFF; CDR3 DNA: TGTGCCAGCAGCTCCAGGGGGGGGCAGATGAACACTGAAGCTTTCTTT
clone size: -; V gene: TRBV7-2; D gene: -; J gene: TRBJ2-5; CDR3 protein: CPPRPQETQYF; CDR3 DNA: TGTCCCCCCAGACCCCAAGAGACCCAGTACTTC
clone size: few; V gene: TRBV7-9; D gene: TRBD1; J gene: TRBJ2-7; CDR3 protein: CASGNRGNYEQYF; CDR3 DNA: TGTGCCAGCGGGAACAGGGGGAACTACGAGCAGTACTTC
clone size: few; V gene: TRBV4-1; D gene: -; J gene: TRBJ1-2; CDR3 protein: CASSHDISYGYTF; CDR3 DNA: TGCGCCAGCAGCCACGATATTTCCTATGGCTACACCTTC
clone size: few; V gene: TRBV18; D gene: -; J gene: TRBJ1-4; CDR3 protein: CASSSLDRTTTNEKLFF; CDR3 DNA: TGTGCCAGCTCATCGCTCGACAGGACCACAACTAATGAAAAACTGTTTTTT
clone size: -; V gene: TRBV6-1; D gene: -; J gene: TRBJ2-5; CDR3 protein: CASSHLASDGQETQYF; CDR3 DNA: TGTGCCAGCAGTCACCTAGCTTCCGATGGGCAAGAGACCCAGTACTTC
clone size: -; V gene: TRBV12-3/TRBV12-4; D gene: -; J gene: TRBJ2-3; CDR3 protein: CASSFSRGGRGADTQYF; CDR3 DNA: TGTGCCAGCAGTTTCTCGAGGGGGGGCCGAGGGGCAGATACGCAGTATTTT